The 13 T cell receptor beta chains below were found in one sample sequenced in a study of PD-L1 blockade in urothelial cancer. Time point given: pretreatment peripheral blood. Clones were read by immunoSEQ multiplex PCR, and TCRdb kept only the in-frame ones, dropping some. The table has fewer than 60,000 clones, around 84% seen once; the top ten hold 2.5% to 3.5%. The specimen was PBMCs, collected around atezolizumab (anti-PD-L1) treatment. These TCRs come from a man aged 65-85 years with urothelial cancer.

Of note for this clone: One junction end does not reproduce the germline sequence, and a read error may be involved. The V call is TRBV2, the J call TRBJ2-5; TRBD2 agrees at 13 bases. This CDR3 is built from 14 residues. In germline, CDR1 is SNHLY, CDR2 FYNNEI. The CDR3 sequence: CASSEATSGGTRHF. Written as DNA, the CDR3 is TGTGCCAGCAGTGAGGCGACTAGCGGGGGGACGCGGCACTTC.

In nucleotides, the CDR3 is TGCGCCAGCAGCCAAGATCCGGGCCAAGAGACCCAGTACTTC. Its translation: CASSQDPGQETQYF. The V gene is TRBV4-1, the J gene TRBJ2-5; D not resolved. Germline V gene sequence: CDR1 MGHRA, CDR2 YSYEKL. This CDR3 region has 14 residues. V dropped 0 bases and J dropped 1 base, with 6 bases sitting between them.

J is TRBJ1-4 and V is TRBV5-1, with 9 nucleotides matching TRBD1. V was pared by 4 bases and J by 5 bases, with 6 bases of the junction left unmatched. The CDR3 runs 15 residues. Germline-derived CDR1 and CDR2 are SGHRS and YFSETQ. This CDR3 reads CASSRAGTGNEKLFF. CDR3 bases: TGCGCCAGCAGCCGCGCCGGGACAGGGAATGAAAAACTGTTTTTT.

The chain joins TRBV30 to TRBJ1-1; 7 bases are shared with TRBD1. The CDR3 runs 15 residues. Germline lookup yields CDR1 GTSNPN and CDR2 SVGIG (reference sequence). Trimming removed 3 bases from V and 0 bases from J; junction bases left unmatched: 7. The CDR3 DNA is TGTGCCTGGAGAGGGGGCGGGTTCATGAACACTGAAGCTTTCTTT. Translation gives CAWRGGGFMNTEAFF.

The chain links TRBV19 to TRBJ1-2, with a possible D match to TRBD1 (6 bases). The germline V gene has CDR1 LNHDA and CDR2 SQIVND (reference sequence). The CDR3 has 15 amino acids. Deletions cut 7 bases from V and 7 bases from J, with 22 bases between. The CDR3 sequence: CASMRTAWAFGGYTF. The CDR3 DNA sequence: TGTGCCAGTATGAGGACAGCATGGGCCTTTGGTGGCTACACCTTC.

The rearrangement links TRBV6-5 to TRBJ2-7; possible D gene TRBD1, 6 bases. V lost 5 bases to trimming and J lost 0 bases, with 14 bases between them. From germline, CDR1 is MNHEY and CDR2 SVGAGI. The CDR3 runs 15 residues. The CDR3 is CASSPNRALSYEQYF. In DNA form, the CDR3 reads TGTGCCAGCAGTCCAAACAGGGCCCTCTCCTACGAGCAGTACTTC.

The CDR3 sequence is CASKEDGTYEQYF. The CDR3, as DNA: TGTGCCAGCAAAGAGGACGGGACCTACGAGCAGTACTTC. The rearrangement joins TRBV2 to TRBJ2-7; D may be TRBD2 (5 bases). V gave up 7 bases and J gave up 2 bases, with 12 bases separating them. There are 13 residues in the CDR3. Germline V gene data show CDR1 as SNHLY and CDR2 as FYNNEI.

The sample holds a few counts of this clone. V is TRBV14 and J is TRBJ2-7, with unresolved D. The CDR3 spans 13 residues. Trimming pared 5 bases from V and 3 bases from J, leaving 11 bases between. Per germline, CDR1 SGHDN and CDR2 FVKESK. DNA for the CDR3: TGTGCCAGCAGCAGTGCGTTCGGCTACGAGCAGTACTTC. It is translated as CASSSAFGYEQYF.

The rearrangement joins TRBV5-4 to TRBJ2-3; D unclear. The CDR3 length is 13 residues. Germline V gene lookup returns CDR1 SGHNT and CDR2 YYREEE (reference sequence). V lost 4 bases, J lost 4 bases, and 10 bases lay in between. The CDR3 bases are TGTGCCAGCAGCGACCCTAGGTCAGATACGCAGTATTTT. It codes for CASSDPRSDTQYF.

This clone showed up just a few times. The chain recombines TRBV4-1 with TRBJ1-1; D may be TRBD1 (5 bases). In germline, CDR1 is MGHRA, CDR2 YSYEKL. Trimming stripped 6 bases from V and 1 base from J, with 12 bases between. The CDR3 covers 14 residues. Written as DNA, the CDR3 is TGCGCCAGCAGTCCCTGGACATCGAACACTGAAGCTTTCTTT. Amino acids: CASSPWTSNTEAFF.

This clone appeared a single time. The rearrangement links TRBV7-2 to TRBJ2-3; 10 bases are shared with TRBD2. The CDR3 has 20 residues. The V and J ends lost 0 bases and 5 bases, in that order; junction bases with no gene match: 17. Germline V gene lookup returns CDR1 SGHTA and CDR2 FQGNSA. The CDR3 here is CASSLALSSKRGGRIDTQYF. The CDR3 DNA reads TGTGCCAGCAGCTTAGCCCTCTCTTCGAAGCGGGGGGGCCGGATAGATACGCAGTATTTT.

The J gene is TRBJ2-1, the V gene TRBV7-2; D remains ambiguous. The CDR3 contains 15 residues. Trimming took off 5 bases at V and 0 bases at J, with 11 bases between the two ends. CDR1 SGHTA and CDR2 FQGNSA come from the germline V gene. The CDR3 loop is CASSMYSSSYNEQFF. In nucleotides, the CDR3 is TGTGCCAGCAGCATGTACTCTAGCTCCTACAATGAGCAGTTCTTC.

The rearrangement uses TRBV11-1 and TRBJ2-1, with TRBD2 matching over 12 bases. Germline loops: CDR1 SGHAT, CDR2 FQDESV (reference sequence). The V segment lost 5 bases and the J segment 9 bases; nucleotides outside the gene matches: 8. The CDR3 sequence is 15 residues long. CDR3 DNA: TGTGCCAGCAGCCATCCTAGCGGGAGGGCTGGTGAGCAGTTCTTC. It encodes CASSHPSGRAGEQFF.